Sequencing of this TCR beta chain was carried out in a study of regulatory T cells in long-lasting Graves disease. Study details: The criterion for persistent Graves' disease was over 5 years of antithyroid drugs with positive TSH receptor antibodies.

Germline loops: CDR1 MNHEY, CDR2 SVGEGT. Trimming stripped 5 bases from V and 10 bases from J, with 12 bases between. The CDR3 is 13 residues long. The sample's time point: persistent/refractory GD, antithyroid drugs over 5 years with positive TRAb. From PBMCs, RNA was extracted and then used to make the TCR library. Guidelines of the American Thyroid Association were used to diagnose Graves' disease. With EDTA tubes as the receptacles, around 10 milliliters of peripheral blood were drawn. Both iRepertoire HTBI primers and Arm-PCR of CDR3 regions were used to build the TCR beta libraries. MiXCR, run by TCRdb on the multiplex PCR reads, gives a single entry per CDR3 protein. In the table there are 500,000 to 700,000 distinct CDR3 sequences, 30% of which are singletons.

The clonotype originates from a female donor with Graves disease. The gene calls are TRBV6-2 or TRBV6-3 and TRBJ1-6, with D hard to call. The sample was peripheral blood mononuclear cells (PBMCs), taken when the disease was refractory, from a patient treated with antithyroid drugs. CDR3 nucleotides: TGTGCCAGCAGTAATACACGGTACTCACCCCTCCACTTT. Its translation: CASSNTRYSPLHF.